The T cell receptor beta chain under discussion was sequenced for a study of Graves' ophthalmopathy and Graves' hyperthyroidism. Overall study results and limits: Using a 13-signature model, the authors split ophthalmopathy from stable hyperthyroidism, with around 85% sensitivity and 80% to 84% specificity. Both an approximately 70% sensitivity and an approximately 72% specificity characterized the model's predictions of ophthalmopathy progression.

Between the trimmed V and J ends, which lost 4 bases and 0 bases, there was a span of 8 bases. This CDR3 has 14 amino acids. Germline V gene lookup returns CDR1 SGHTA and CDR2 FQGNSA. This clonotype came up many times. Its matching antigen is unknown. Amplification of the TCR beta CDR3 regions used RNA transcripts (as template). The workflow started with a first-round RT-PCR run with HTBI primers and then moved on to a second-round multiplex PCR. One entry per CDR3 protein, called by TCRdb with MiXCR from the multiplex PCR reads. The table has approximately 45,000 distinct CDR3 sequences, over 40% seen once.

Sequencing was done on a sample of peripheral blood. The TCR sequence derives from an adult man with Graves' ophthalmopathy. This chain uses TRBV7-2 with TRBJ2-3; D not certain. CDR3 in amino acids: CASSSEHSTDTQYF. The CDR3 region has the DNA TGTGCCAGCAGCTCGGAACATAGCACAGATACGCAGTATTTT.